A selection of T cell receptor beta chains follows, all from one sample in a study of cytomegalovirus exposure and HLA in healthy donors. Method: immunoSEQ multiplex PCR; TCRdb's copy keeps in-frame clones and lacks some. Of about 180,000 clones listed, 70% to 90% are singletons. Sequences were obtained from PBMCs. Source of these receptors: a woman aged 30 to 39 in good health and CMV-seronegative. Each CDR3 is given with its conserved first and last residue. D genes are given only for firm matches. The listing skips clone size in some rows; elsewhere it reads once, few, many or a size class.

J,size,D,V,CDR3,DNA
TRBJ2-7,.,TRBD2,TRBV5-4,CASSPKGLAGGGYEQYF,TGTGCCAGCAGCCCTAAAGGACTAGCGGGGGGCGGGTACGAGCAGTACTTC
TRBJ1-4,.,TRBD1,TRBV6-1,CASYRGKNEKLFF,TGTGCCAGTTACAGGGGTAAAAATGAAAAACTGTTTTTT
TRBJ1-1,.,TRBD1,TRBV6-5,CASSPRQGRNTEAFF,TGTGCCAGCAGTCCCCGACAGGGTAGGAACACTGAAGCTTTCTTT
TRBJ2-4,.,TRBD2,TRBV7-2,CASSPREGAKNIQYF,TGTGCCAGCAGCCCGAGGGAGGGAGCCAAAAACATTCAGTACTTC
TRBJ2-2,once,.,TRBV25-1,CASSESPGTEGNTGELFF,TGTGCCAGCAGTGAAAGTCCCGGGACGGAGGGGAACACCGGGGAGCTGTTTTTT
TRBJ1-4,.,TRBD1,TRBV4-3,CASSQDRGRFEKLFF,TGCGCCAGCAGCCAAGACAGGGGGCGGTTTGAAAAACTGTTTTTT
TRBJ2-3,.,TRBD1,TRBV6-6,CASLWGQGADTQYF,TGTGCCAGCCTCTGGGGACAGGGGGCTGATACGCAGTATTTT
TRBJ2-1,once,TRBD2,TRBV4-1,CASSQGLAGGPGGTYNEQFF,TGCGCCAGCAGCCAAGGACTAGCGGGAGGGCCGGGGGGAACCTACAATGAGCAGTTCTTC
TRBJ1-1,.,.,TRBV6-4,CASSDSTDSRHEAFF,TGTGCCAGCAGTGACTCGACGGACTCTAGACACGAAGCTTTCTTT
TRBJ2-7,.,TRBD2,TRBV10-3,CAISETRTSGAAYEQYF,TGTGCCATCAGTGAGACTCGGACTAGCGGGGCCGCCTACGAGCAGTACTTC
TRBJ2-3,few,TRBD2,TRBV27,CASSLSTYNVAGGPQDTQYF,TGTGCCAGCAGTTTATCAACCTACAACGTCGCGGGGGGGCCTCAAGATACGCAGTATTTT
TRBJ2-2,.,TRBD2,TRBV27,CASSGEGPNAGDTGELFF,TGTGCCAGCAGTGGGGAGGGCCCAAACGCGGGGGACACCGGGGAGCTGTTTTTT
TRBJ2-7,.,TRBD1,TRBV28,CASSIPTGAYEQYF,TGTGCCAGCAGTATCCCGACAGGGGCCTACGAGCAGTACTTC
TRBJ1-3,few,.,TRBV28,CASSSPGSGNTIYF,TGTGCCAGCAGTTCTCCGGGCTCTGGAAACACCATATATTTT
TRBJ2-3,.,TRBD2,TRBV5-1,CASSLQASGFTDTQYF,TGCGCCAGCAGCTTGCAGGCTAGCGGATTCACAGATACGCAGTATTTT
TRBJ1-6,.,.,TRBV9,CASSVSYRGTTSSPLHF,TGTGCCAGCAGCGTAAGTTATCGGGGTACAACTAGTTCACCCCTCCACTTT
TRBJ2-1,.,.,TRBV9,CASRGGTYNEQFF,TGTGCCAGCAGGGGGGGTACCTACAATGAGCAGTTCTTC
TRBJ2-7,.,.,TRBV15,CATSKRIRQVPLEQYF,TGTGCCACCAGCAAGAGAATTCGACAGGTTCCCCTTGAGCAGTACTTC
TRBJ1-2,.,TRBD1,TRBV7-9,CASSPRGQEGNYGYTF,TGTGCCAGCAGCCCGAGGGGACAGGAAGGCAACTATGGCTACACCTTC
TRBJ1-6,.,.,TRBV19,CASSKDSLQGNSPLHF,TGTGCCAGTAGTAAGGACAGTCTCCAGGGTAATTCACCCCTCCACTTT
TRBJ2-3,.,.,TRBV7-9,CASSPGPRGTDTQYF,TGTGCCAGCAGCCCCGGGCCAAGAGGGACAGATACGCAGTATTTT
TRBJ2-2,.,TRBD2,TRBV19,CASSPGGDTGELFF,TGTGCCAGTAGTCCGGGGGGGGACACCGGGGAGCTGTTTTTT
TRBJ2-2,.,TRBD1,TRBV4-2,CASSLATGTGTGELFF,TGTGCCAGCAGCCTCGCGACCGGGACAGGTACCGGGGAGCTGTTTTTT
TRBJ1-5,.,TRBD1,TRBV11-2,CASSRQGEGQPQHF,TGTGCCAGCAGCCGACAGGGGGAGGGACAGCCCCAGCATTTT
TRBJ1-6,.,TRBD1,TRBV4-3,CASSQDRQGAGYSPLHF,TGCGCCAGCAGCCAAGACAGACAGGGGGCAGGATATTCACCCCTCCACTTT
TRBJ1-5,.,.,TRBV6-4,CASIHFLEHQPQHF,TGTGCCAGCATCCACTTTTTGGAGCATCAGCCCCAGCATTTT
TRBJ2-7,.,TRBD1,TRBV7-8,CASSPGTGDSYEQYF,TGTGCCAGCAGCCCAGGGACAGGGGATTCCTACGAGCAGTACTTC
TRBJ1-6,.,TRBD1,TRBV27,CASSFRRTGTGGRSPLHF,TGTGCCAGCAGTTTCCGACGGACCGGGACAGGGGGCCGGTCACCCCTCCACTTT
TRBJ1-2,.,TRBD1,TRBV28,CASSHGTGDGYTF,TGTGCCAGCAGTCACGGGACAGGGGATGGCTACACCTTC
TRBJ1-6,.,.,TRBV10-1,CARTDVSSYNSPLHF,TGCGCCAGGACTGACGTGAGCTCCTATAATTCACCCCTCCACTTT
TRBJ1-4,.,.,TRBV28,CASSLLQGIEKLFF,TGTGCCAGCAGTCTCCTTCAGGGGATTGAAAAACTGTTTTTT
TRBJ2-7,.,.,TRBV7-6,CASSLGAGGAYEQYF,TGTGCCAGCAGCTTAGGCGCCGGGGGAGCCTACGAGCAGTACTTC
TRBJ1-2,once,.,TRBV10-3,CAIRGASSTNYGYTF,TGTGCCATCAGGGGGGCGTCCTCCACTAACTATGGCTACACCTTC
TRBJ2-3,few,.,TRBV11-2,CASSLDGARTGTQYF,TGTGCCAGCAGCTTAGATGGGGCTAGGACGGGTACGCAGTATTTT
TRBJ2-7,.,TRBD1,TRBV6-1,CASSDGAGTGSYEQYF,TGTGCCAGCAGTGATGGGGCCGGGACAGGTTCCTACGAGCAGTACTTC
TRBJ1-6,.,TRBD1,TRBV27,CASSVQGAGNSPLHF,TGTGCCAGCAGTGTTCAGGGGGCAGGTAATTCACCCCTCCACTTT
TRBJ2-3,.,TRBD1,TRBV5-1,CASSLARDRAPTDTQYF,TGCGCCAGCAGCTTGGCCCGGGACAGGGCGCCCACAGATACGCAGTATTTT
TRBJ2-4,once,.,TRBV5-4,CASSLSTGDIQYF,TGTGCCAGCAGCTTGAGTACAGGAGACATTCAGTACTTC
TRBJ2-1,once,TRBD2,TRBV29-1,CSVAVWGLGSNEQFF,TGCAGCGTGGCAGTCTGGGGACTAGGGAGTAATGAGCAGTTCTTC
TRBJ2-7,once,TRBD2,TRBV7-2,CASSSGTSGIGRVTQQYF,TGTGCCAGCAGCTCCGGGACTAGCGGGATAGGTCGGGTGACACAGCAGTACTTC
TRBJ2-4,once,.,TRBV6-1,CASSEPGQAKNIQYF,TGTGCCAGCAGTGAACCGGGACAAGCCAAAAACATTCAGTACTTC